The 18 T cell receptor beta chains given below trace back to one sample, sequenced in a study of T-cell reconstitution after alpha-beta-depleted transplantation in children. The TCRbeta library was prepared with unique molecular identifiers. TCRdb reprocessed the PCR reads via MiXCR and lists one record per CDR3 protein. The profile shows approximately 400,000 distinct CDR3 sequences, approximately 11% of them singletons. The sample was PBMCs from the stem cell graft donor, taken from the stem cell graft. The receptors come from a human donor who donated a stem cell graft to a child with acute myeloid leukemia.

This clonotype showed up just a few times. The rearrangement uses TRBV15 and TRBJ2-3; D may match TRBD1 or TRBD2 (5 bases each). This CDR3 is built from 15 residues. CDR1 LNHNV and CDR2 YYDKDF come from the germline V gene (reference sequence). V lost 0 bases and J 3 bases, leaving 10 bases between the germline ends. The CDR3 nucleotides read TGTGCCACCAGCAGAGAGACGGGGCAAACAGATACGCAGTATTTT. It yields the protein CATSRETGQTDTQYF.

There are a few counts of this clonotype. The chain carries TRBV20-1 and TRBJ1-3; TRBD1 agrees at 7 bases. The CDR3 covers 17 residues. Per the germline V gene, CDR1 is DFQATT and CDR2 is SNEGSKA (reference sequence). Trimming took 1 base from V and 4 from J; bases not matched to a gene: 13. CDR3 amino acids: CSARGEETGIPGNTIYF. The DNA for the CDR3 is TGCAGTGCTAGAGGGGAGGAGACAGGGATCCCCGGAAACACCATATATTTT.

This clonotype appeared a few times. The CDR3 bases are TGTGCCACCAGCAGAGACCGGGGCCGCGGTGGCTACACCTTC. It encodes CATSRDRGRGGYTF. V is TRBV15 and J is TRBJ1-2; weak D call: TRBD1 (5 bases). This CDR3 has 14 residues. V lost 0 bases, J lost 7 bases, and 12 bases lay in between. The germline gives CDR1 LNHNV, CDR2 YYDKDF (reference sequence).

This clonotype has just a few counts. The chain has TRBV12-3 or TRBV12-4 and TRBJ2-1, with D tentatively TRBD2 (5 bases). The CDR3 extends over 15 amino acids. V was cut by 6 bases and J by 0 bases, with 12 bases left in between. CDR3 in amino acids: CASSPTAGSYNEQFF. CDR3 DNA sequence: TGTGCCAGCAGCCCCACTGCGGGCTCCTACAATGAGCAGTTCTTC.

Concerning this clonotype: A read error may account for a junction end that differs from germline. This chain joins TRBV30 and TRBJ1-1; D remains unclear. The CDR3 is 13 residues long. From germline, CDR1 is GTSNPN and CDR2 SVGIG (reference sequence). CDR3 sequence: CAWSVMGNAEAFF. In nucleotides, the CDR3 is TGTGCCTGGAGTGTGATGGGGAACGCTGAAGCTTTCTTT.

Many counts were recorded for this clonotype. V gene TRBV5-1 combines with J gene TRBJ2-3; weak D call: TRBD2 (6 bases). Trimming pared 4 bases from V and 1 base from J, leaving 13 bases between. This CDR3 has 15 residues. From germline, CDR1 is SGHRS and CDR2 YFSETQ. The CDR3 nucleotides read TGCGCCAGCAGCGGGGACGGGAGAGGCACAGATACGCAGTATTTT. Its protein is CASSGDGRGTDTQYF. Looking up the rest from reference TRBV5-1 and TRBJ2-3 gives the full variable domain: KAGVTQTPRYLIKTRGQQVTLSCSPISGHRSVSWYQQTPGQGLQFLFEYFSETQRNKGNFPGRFSGRQFSNSRSEMNVSTLELGDSALYLCASSGDGRGTDTQYFGPGTRLTVL.

This clonotype was counted a few times. The rearrangement joins TRBV14 to TRBJ1-4; 10 bases line up with TRBD1. CDR3 length: 14 amino acids. Germline CDR1 and CDR2: SGHDN and FVKESK. The junction had 3 bases not matched to a gene; V was cut back by 4 bases and J by 7 bases. The CDR3 loop is CASSRRTGGEKLFF. CDR3 DNA sequence: TGTGCCAGCAGCCGAAGGACAGGGGGTGAAAAACTGTTTTTT. Full variable domain (remainder filled in from reference TRBV14 and TRBJ1-4): EAGVTQFPSHSVIEKGQTVTLRCDPISGHDNLYWYRRVMGKEIKFLLHFVKESKQDESGMPNNRFLAERTGGTYSTLKVQPAELEDSGVYFCASSRRTGGEKLFFGSGTQLSVL.

This CDR3 is CASSWDRVQPQHF. CDR3 in DNA: TGTGCCAGCAGCTGGGACAGGGTTCAGCCCCAGCATTTT. The chain uses TRBV12-3 or TRBV12-4 and TRBJ1-5; 9 bases agree with TRBD1. This CDR3 comprises 13 residues. With 6 bases clipped from V and 6 bases from J, the junction kept 3 bases outside the gene matches.

This clonotype was seen only a few times. This sequence joins TRBV7-8 and TRBJ1-5; no reliable D call. The V and J ends lost 1 base and 6 bases respectively, with 16 bases between them. Germline CDR1 SGHVS, CDR2 FQNEAQ. CDR3 length: 16 amino acids. The CDR3 DNA follows: TGTGCCAGCAGCTTAGATTTCGGGGTAGGGTCTCAGCCCCAGCATTTT. Protein: CASSLDFGVGSQPQHF. Together with reference TRBV7-8 and TRBJ1-5, the CDR3 gives the full variable domain: GAGVSQSPRYKVAKRGQDVALRCDPISGHVSLFWYQQALGQGPEFLTYFQNEAQLDKSGLPSDRFFAERPEGSVSTLKIQRTQQEDSAVYLCASSLDFGVGSQPQHFGDGTRLSIL.

This clonotype was picked up a small number of times. The chain joins TRBV10-3 to TRBJ2-5; tentatively, D is TRBD2 (6 bases). CDR1 and CDR2 from the germline V gene are ENHRY and SYGVKD. V was trimmed by 5 bases and J by 2 bases, leaving 12 bases between them. The CDR3 consists of 14 residues. The CDR3 loop reads CAISLRDLQETQYF. CDR3 nucleotides: TGTGCCATCAGTCTACGGGACTTACAAGAGACCCAGTACTTC.

The chain combines TRBV5-1 with TRBJ2-3; 10 bases are a match to TRBD1. V lost 4 bases, J lost 3 bases, and 11 bases stayed unmatched. The CDR3 spans 17 residues. Germline V gives CDR1 SGHRS, CDR2 YFSETQ. For the CDR3, the DNA is TGCGCCAGCAGCGGGGGGTCGGGACAGGGGTGGACAGATACGCAGTATTTT. It translates to CASSGGSGQGWTDTQYF.

This clonotype came up a few times. The J gene is TRBJ1-1, the V gene TRBV7-2; D is uncertain. Trimming removed 2 bases from V and 3 bases from J, with 13 bases in between. Germline CDR1 SGHTA, CDR2 FQGNSA. The length of the CDR3 is 15 residues. CDR3 protein: CASSLYGVVDTEAFF. In DNA form, the CDR3 reads TGTGCCAGCAGCTTATACGGGGTCGTAGACACTGAAGCTTTCTTT.

This clonotype came up a few times. The rearrangement joins TRBV7-8 to TRBJ2-2; 7 bases line up with TRBD1. From germline, CDR1 is SGHVS and CDR2 FQNEAQ. Trimming removed 5 bases from V and 1 base from J; junction bases left unmatched: 10. The CDR3 has 17 residues. The CDR3 here is CASSARSGTVNTGELFF. The CDR3 region has the DNA TGTGCCAGCAGCGCCCGATCCGGGACAGTGAACACCGGGGAGCTGTTTTTT.

This clonotype has more than one count but fewer than ten. The CDR3 DNA reads TGCAGTGCGGCTGGGGCGGGGGGGCCAAATACGCAGTATTTT. Translating gives CSAAGAGGPNTQYF. The chain uses TRBV20-1 and TRBJ2-3; 9 nucleotides align to TRBD2. The CDR3 contains 14 residues. The V and J ends lost 6 bases and 7 bases, in that order; junction bases with no gene match: 11. Germline V gives CDR1 DFQATT, CDR2 SNEGSKA (reference sequence).

With respect to this clonotype: This may stem from a read error, because a much larger clone lies one nucleotide away. This chain uses TRBV20-1 with TRBJ1-1; D not certain. The CDR3 is 12 amino acids. Per the germline V gene, CDR1 is DFQATT and CDR2 is SNEGSKA (reference sequence). Written as DNA, the CDR3 is TGCAGTGCTAGTAGAAGCCACACTGACGCTTTCTTT. Protein: CSASRSHTDAFF.

Notes on this clonotype: At one end, the junction sequence differs from germline, possibly due to a read error. The chain is built from TRBV11-2 and TRBJ1-5, with D uncertain. The germline V gene has CDR1 SGHAT and CDR2 FQNNGV. The CDR3 runs 15 residues. CDR3: CASSLEGFSYQPQHF. As DNA, the CDR3 is TGTGCCAGCAGCTTAGAAGGATTTAGCTATCAGCCCCAGCATTTT.

This rearrangement joins TRBV6-5 to TRBJ1-1; 12 bases align to TRBD1. Germline CDR1 MNHEY, CDR2 SVGAGI. The CDR3 runs to 16 residues. Trimming took 6 bases from V and 1 from J; bases not matched to a gene: 6. The CDR3 here is CASSPGQGAWNTEAFF. CDR3 bases: TGTGCCAGCAGCCCGGGACAGGGGGCATGGAACACTGAAGCTTTCTTT.

The V gene is TRBV12-3 or TRBV12-4, the J gene TRBJ2-5; 11 bases align to TRBD1. Losses at the gene ends were 6 bases for V and 3 bases for J; bases not matched to a gene: 0. The CDR3 covers 13 residues. The CDR3 nucleotides are TGTGCCAGCAGGGGACAGGGGGAAGAGACCCAGTACTTC. This encodes CASRGQGEETQYF.